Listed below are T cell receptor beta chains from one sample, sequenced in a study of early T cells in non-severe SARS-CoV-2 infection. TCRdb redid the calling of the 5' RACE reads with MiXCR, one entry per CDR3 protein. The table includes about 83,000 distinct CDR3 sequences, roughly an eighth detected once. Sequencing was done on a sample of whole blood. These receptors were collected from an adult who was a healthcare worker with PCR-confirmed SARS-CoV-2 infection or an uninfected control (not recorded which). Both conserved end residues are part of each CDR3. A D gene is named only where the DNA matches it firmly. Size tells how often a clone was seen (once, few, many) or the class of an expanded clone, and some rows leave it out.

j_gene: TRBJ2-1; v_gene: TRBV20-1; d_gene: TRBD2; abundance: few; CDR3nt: TGCAGTACTAGATCTGCGGGGGGGATACATGAGCAGTTCTTC; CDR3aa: CSTRSAGGIHEQFF
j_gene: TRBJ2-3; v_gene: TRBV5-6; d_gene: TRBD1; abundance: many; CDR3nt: TGTGCCAGCAGCCGATGGACAGGGGATACGCAGTATTTT; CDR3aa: CASSRWTGDTQYF
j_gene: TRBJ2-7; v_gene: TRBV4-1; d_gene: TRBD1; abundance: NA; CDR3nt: TGCGCCAGCAGCCAAGAGGAGAGACAGGGCTACGAGCAGTACTTC; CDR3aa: CASSQEERQGYEQYF
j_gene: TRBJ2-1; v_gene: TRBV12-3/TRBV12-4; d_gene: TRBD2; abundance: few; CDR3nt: TGTGCCAGCAGAGTAGCGGGAGGCTACAATGAGCAGTTCTTC; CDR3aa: CASRVAGGYNEQFF
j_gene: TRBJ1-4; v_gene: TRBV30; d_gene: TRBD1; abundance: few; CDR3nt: TGTGCCTGGACTTACAGGGGGCGCGAAAAACTGTTTTTT; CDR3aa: CAWTYRGREKLFF
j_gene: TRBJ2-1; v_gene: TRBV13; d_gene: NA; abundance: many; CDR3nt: TGTGCCAGCAGCTTAAGTCCCTACAATGAGCAGTTCTTC; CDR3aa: CASSLSPYNEQFF
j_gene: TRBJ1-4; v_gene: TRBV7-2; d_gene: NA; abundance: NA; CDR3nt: TGTGCCAGCAGCCCAGAGGTCAGGGCGAACACTGAAAAACTGTTTTTT; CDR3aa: CASSPEVRANTEKLFF
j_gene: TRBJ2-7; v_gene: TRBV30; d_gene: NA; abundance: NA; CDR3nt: TGTGCCTGGAGCCGGGACCCCAGGTTGAACGAGCAGTACTTC; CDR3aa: CAWSRDPRLNEQYF
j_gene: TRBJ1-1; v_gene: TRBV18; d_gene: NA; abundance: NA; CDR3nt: TGTGCCAGCTCACAAGGGTGGGGGGGCACTGAAGCTTTCTTT; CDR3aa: CASSQGWGGTEAFF
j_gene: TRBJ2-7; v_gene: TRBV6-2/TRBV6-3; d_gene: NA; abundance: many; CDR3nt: TGTGCCAGCAGTTGGGATTACTACGAGCAGTACTTC; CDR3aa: CASSWDYYEQYF
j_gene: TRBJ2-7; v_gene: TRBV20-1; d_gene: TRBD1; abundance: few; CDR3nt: TGCAGTGCCCTCGACCGGGACAGCTACGAGCAGTACTTC; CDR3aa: CSALDRDSYEQYF
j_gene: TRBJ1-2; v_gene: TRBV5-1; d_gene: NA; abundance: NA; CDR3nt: TGCGCCAGCAGCTTGGCCGTGTCAGTTGGCGGCTACACCTTC; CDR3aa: CASSLAVSVGGYTF
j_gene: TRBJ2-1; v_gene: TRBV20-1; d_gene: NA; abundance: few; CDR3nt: TGCAGTGCTAGCACACGGGGCCAAAGGTACAATGAGCAGTTCTTC; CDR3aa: CSASTRGQRYNEQFF
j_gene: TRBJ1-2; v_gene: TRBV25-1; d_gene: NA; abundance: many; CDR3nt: TGTGCCAGCAGTGAGGAGGGTTTCGTCTATGGCTACACCTTC; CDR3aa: CASSEEGFVYGYTF
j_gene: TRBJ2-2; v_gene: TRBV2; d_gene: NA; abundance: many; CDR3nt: TGTGCCAGCAGTGAGGGCCCGAACACCGGGGAGCTGTTTTTT; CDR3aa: CASSEGPNTGELFF
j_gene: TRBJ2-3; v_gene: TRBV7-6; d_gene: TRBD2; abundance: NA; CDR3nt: TGTGCCAGCAGCTTATTATCGGGCGGGGGGCTCACAGATACGCAGTATTTT; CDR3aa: CASSLLSGGGLTDTQYF
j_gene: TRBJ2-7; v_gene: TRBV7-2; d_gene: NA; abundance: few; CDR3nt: TGTGCCAGCAGCCCTACTAAAGGCGAGCAGTACTTC; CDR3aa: CASSPTKGEQYF
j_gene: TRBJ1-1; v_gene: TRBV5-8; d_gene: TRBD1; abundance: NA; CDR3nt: TGCGGGACAGGGTCTCCAATGAACACTGAAGCTTTCTTT; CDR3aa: CGTGSPMNTEAFF
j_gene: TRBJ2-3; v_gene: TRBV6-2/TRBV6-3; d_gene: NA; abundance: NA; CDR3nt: TGTGCCAGCAGTCCCGACACGCGGAGGCTCACAGATACGCAGTATTTT; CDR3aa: CASSPDTRRLTDTQYF
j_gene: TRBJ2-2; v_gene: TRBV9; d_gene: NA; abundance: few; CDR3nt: TGTGCCAGCAGGGTGGAGGGTAACACCGGGGAGCTGTTTTTT; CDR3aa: CASRVEGNTGELFF
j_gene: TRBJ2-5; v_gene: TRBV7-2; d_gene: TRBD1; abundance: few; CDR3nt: TGTGCCAGCAGTTTTTCTCCGGGACAGGGGGGCGGGACCCAGTACTTC; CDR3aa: CASSFSPGQGGGTQYF
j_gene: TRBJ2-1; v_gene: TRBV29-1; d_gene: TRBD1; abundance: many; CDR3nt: TGCAGCGCGATAGGGACAGGGTCCTACAATGAGCAGTTCTTC; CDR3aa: CSAIGTGSYNEQFF
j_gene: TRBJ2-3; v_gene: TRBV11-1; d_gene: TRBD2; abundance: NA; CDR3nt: TGTGCCAGCAGCCTATCCCCCTTTGGGGGGGACGGGACAGATACGCAGTATTTT; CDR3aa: CASSLSPFGGDGTDTQYF
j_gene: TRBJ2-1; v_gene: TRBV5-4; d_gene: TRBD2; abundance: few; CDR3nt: TGTGCCAGCAGCTTGGAGCGGGGGGCCTACAATGAGCAGTTCTTC; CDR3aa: CASSLERGAYNEQFF
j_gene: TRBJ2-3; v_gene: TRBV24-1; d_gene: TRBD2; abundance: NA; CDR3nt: TGTGCCACCAGTGCTGCGGCGGGGGTAAGCACAGATACGCAGTATTTT; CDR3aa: CATSAAAGVSTDTQYF
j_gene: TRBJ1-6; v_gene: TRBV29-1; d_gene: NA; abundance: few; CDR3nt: TGCAGCGTTCGCTTGGGCTCCTATAATTCACCCCTCCACTTT; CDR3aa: CSVRLGSYNSPLHF
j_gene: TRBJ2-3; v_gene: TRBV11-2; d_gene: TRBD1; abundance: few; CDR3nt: TGTGCCAGCAGCTCAGGGACAGGGGCGACAGATACGCAGTATTTT; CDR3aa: CASSSGTGATDTQYF
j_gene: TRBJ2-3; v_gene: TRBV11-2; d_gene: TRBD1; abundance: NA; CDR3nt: TGTGCCAGCAGCTCAATAAAAGGGGGCCGTGGCACAGATACGCAGTATTTT; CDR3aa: CASSSIKGGRGTDTQYF
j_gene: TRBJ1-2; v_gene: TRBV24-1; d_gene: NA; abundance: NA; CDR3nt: TGTGCCACCAGTGATGGCTATGGCTACACCTTC; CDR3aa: CATSDGYGYTF
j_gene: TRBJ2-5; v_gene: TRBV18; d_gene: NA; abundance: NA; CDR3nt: TGTGCCAGCTCACCACCCGACGGGACACAGGCGGTAGAGACCCAGTACTTC; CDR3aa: CASSPPDGTQAVETQYF